This T cell receptor (beta chain) was sequenced for a study of T cells in Graves' hyperthyroidism and ophthalmopathy. This CDR3 has 12 amino acids. Trimming removed 7 bases at V and 4 bases at J, with 10 bases between. This clonotype occurred once. Researchers amplified the TCR beta CDR3 regions from RNA transcripts. HTBI primers were the set used in a first-round RT-PCR of the TCR CDR3. TCRdb recomputed calls from the multiplex PCR reads with MiXCR, one row per CDR3 protein. The data hold 300,000 to 450,000 distinct CDR3 sequences, with 25% observed a single time. The sequence was collected from a man aged 50-60 years with Graves' hyperthyroidism. The chain is built from TRBV12-3 or TRBV12-4 and TRBJ2-5; D gene uncertain. The specimen sequenced was blood. CDR3 DNA sequence: TGTGCCAGCAAGGAAGGTCGAGAGACCCAGTACTTC. Its translation: CASKEGRETQYF.